One sample yielded the 13 T cell receptor beta chains listed below, sequenced in a study of PD-1 blockade in classical Hodgkin lymphoma. Profiled with immunoSEQ multiplex PCR; TCRdb holds only in-frame clones, not every one. This table has about 86,000 clones, roughly 89% appearing once. Relapses following autologous stem cell transplantation were seen in all patients, with brentuximab vedotin exposure varying. This specimen consisted of peripheral blood mononuclear cells (PBMCs), obtained before the second cycle of nivolumab. Receptor source: a human donor with classical Hodgkin lymphoma.

The rearrangement uses TRBV11-3 and TRBJ2-3, with a possible D match to TRBD2 (7 bases). Germline-derived CDR1 and CDR2 are SGHNT and YENEEA. The CDR3 spans 15 residues. V was clipped by 2 bases and J by 5 bases, with 14 bases between them. The CDR3 loop is CASSLLGGQGDTQYF. The CDR3 nucleotides read TGTGCCAGCAGCTTATTGGGGGGGCAGGGAGATACGCAGTATTTT. The whole variable domain, remainder taken from reference TRBV11-3 and TRBJ2-3, is EAGVVQSPRYKIIEKKQPVAFWCNPISGHNTLYWYLQNLGQGPELLIRYENEEAVDDSQLPKDRFSAERLKGVDSTLKIQPAELGDSAVYLCASSLLGGQGDTQYFGPGTRLTVL.

This clone was seen a handful of times. J is TRBJ1-2 and V is TRBV19; no clear D. This CDR3 contains 12 residues. V lost 5 bases, J lost 0 bases, and 4 bases lay in between. Germline V gene lookup returns CDR1 LNHDA and CDR2 SQIVND (reference sequence). The CDR3 region is CASSQTNYGYTF. As DNA, the CDR3 is TGTGCCAGTAGTCAGACTAACTATGGCTACACCTTC.

V gene TRBV28 combines with J gene TRBJ1-2; 11 nucleotides align to TRBD1. The ends lost 6 bases at V and 2 bases at J; junction bases unmatched: 8. Germline-derived CDR1 and CDR2 are MDHEN and SYDVKM. CDR3 length: 16 residues. CDR3 coding DNA: TGTGCCAGCAGGGGGACAGGGGGGACTCTAAACTATGGCTACACCTTC. This codes for CASRGTGGTLNYGYTF.

V is TRBV7-8 and J is TRBJ1-1; tentatively, D is TRBD1 (6 bases). V lost 3 bases and J lost 5, with 13 bases in between. Germline V CDR1 and CDR2: SGHVS, FQNEAQ. There are 14 residues in the CDR3. As DNA, the CDR3 is TGTGCCAGCAGCTTGAACAGGGTTGGAACTGAAGCTTTCTTT. The encoded protein is CASSLNRVGTEAFF.

CDR3 amino acids: CASSLGLAGALIYNEQFF. CDR3 bases: TGCGCCAGCAGCCTGGGGCTAGCGGGAGCCCTTATTTACAATGAGCAGTTCTTC. The chain joins TRBV4-1 to TRBJ2-1; TRBD2 aligns across 10 bases. Germline V gene sequence: CDR1 MGHRA, CDR2 YSYEKL. CDR3 length: 18 residues. The trim removed 4 bases at V and 4 bases at J, leaving 13 bases unmatched.

In this sample, this clone turned up once. The rearrangement joins TRBV28 to TRBJ2-6; D is possibly TRBD2 (6 bases). The CDR3 totals 15 residues. Per germline, CDR1 MDHEN and CDR2 SYDVKM. V was clipped by 7 bases and J by 2 bases, with 12 bases between them. The CDR3 nucleotides read TGTGCCAGCACCGAGACTAGTCCTGGGGCCAACGTCCTGACTTTC. Its protein product is CASTETSPGANVLTF.

The CDR3 nucleotides are TGTGCCAGCAGCCGGGACAAACGCACAGATACGCAGTATTTT. This gives the protein CASSRDKRTDTQYF. The chain carries TRBV6-6 and TRBJ2-3; maybe TRBD1 (6 bases). CDR3 length: 14 amino acids. V was clipped by 6 bases and J by 1 base, with 11 bases between them. CDR1 MNHNY and CDR2 SVGAGI come from the germline V gene (reference sequence).

The V call is TRBV5-4, the J call TRBJ1-2; tentative D call: TRBD1 (5 bases). The germline gives CDR1 SGHNT, CDR2 YYREEE (reference sequence). V shed 4 bases and J shed 4 bases, with 14 bases lying between them. The length of the CDR3 is 14 residues. The CDR3 sequence: CASSPLDMSYGYTF. CDR3 bases: TGTGCCAGCAGCCCACTGGACATGAGCTATGGCTACACCTTC.

This sequence joins TRBV7-9 and TRBJ2-1; D is unresolved. V lost 1 base, J lost 6 bases, and 10 bases lay in between. The germline V gene has CDR1 SEHNR and CDR2 FQNEAQ (reference sequence). The CDR3 totals 14 residues. CDR3 residues: CASSLGVGRNEQFF. CDR3 coding DNA: TGTGCCAGCAGCTTAGGAGTAGGGCGCAATGAGCAGTTCTTC.

The J gene is TRBJ2-1, the V gene TRBV9; a possible D gene is TRBD1 (5 bases). V dropped 3 bases and J dropped 5 bases, with 21 bases sitting between them. Germline CDR1 SGDLS, CDR2 YYNGEE. The CDR3 covers 17 residues. The CDR3 nucleotides read TGTGCCAGCAGCGCCCAGATGGGGCAGGGTAATAACAATGAGCAGTTCTTC. Residues: CASSAQMGQGNNNEQFF.

With regard to this clone: Compared with germline, one end of the junction differs, possibly owing to a read error. The J gene is TRBJ2-1, the V gene TRBV2, with 8 bases identical to TRBD2. This CDR3 contains 15 residues. Germline CDR1 is SNHLY and CDR2 is FYNNEI. CDR3 residues: CASREERELGNEQFF. The CDR3, as DNA: TGTGCCAGCAGGGAAGAGCGGGAGCTGGGTAATGAGCAGTTCTTC.

The chain links TRBV5-6 to TRBJ2-3; the D call may be TRBD1 or TRBD2 (5 bases each). The germline gives CDR1 SGHDT, CDR2 YYEEEE. The CDR3 is 16 residues long. V lost 4 bases and J 0 bases, leaving 15 bases between the germline ends. The CDR3 protein is CASSSPGTASTDTQYF. The CDR3 nucleotides read TGTGCCAGCAGCAGCCCAGGGACCGCGAGCACAGATACGCAGTATTTT.

The chain uses TRBV11-1 and TRBJ2-3, with D perhaps matching TRBD2 (6 bases). Looked up from germline, CDR1 is SGHAT and CDR2 is FQDESV (reference sequence). CDR3 length: 15 residues. Trimming took 6 bases from V and 2 from J, leaving 15 bases between them. For the CDR3, the DNA is TGTGCCAGCAGTTTGGTCTGGGACTCCACAGATACGCAGTATTTT. Its translation is CASSLVWDSTDTQYF.